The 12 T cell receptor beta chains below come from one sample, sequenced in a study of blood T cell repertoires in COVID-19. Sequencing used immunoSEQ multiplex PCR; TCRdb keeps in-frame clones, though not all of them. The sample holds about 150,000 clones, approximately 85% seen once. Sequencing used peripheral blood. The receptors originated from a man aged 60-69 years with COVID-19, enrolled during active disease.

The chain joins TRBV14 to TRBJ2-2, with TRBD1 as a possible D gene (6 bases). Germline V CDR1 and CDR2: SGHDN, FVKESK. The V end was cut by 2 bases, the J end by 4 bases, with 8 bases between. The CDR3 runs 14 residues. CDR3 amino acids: CASSQNRATGELFF. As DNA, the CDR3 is TGTGCCAGCAGCCAAAACAGGGCCACCGGGGAGCTGTTTTTT.

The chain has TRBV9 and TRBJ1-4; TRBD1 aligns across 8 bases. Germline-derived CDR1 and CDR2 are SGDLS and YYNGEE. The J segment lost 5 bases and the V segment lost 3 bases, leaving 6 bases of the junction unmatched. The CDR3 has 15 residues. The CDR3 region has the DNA TGTGCCAGCAGCGGTGGACAGGGTCAAAATGAAAAACTGTTTTTT. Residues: CASSGGQGQNEKLFF.

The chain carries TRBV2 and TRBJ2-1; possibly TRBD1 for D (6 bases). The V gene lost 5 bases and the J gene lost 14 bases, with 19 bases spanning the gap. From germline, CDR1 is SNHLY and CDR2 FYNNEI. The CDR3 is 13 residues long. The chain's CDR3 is CASSLVEQGREFF. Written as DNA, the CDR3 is TGTGCCAGCAGTCTGGTCGAACAGGGTCGGGAGTTCTTC.

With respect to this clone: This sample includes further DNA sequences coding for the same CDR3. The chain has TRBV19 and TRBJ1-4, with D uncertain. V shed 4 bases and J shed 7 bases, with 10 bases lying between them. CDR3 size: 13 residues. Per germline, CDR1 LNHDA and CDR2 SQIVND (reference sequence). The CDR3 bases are TGTGCCAGTAGTACCGTGGGAGGTGAAAAACTGTTTTTT. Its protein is CASSTVGGEKLFF.

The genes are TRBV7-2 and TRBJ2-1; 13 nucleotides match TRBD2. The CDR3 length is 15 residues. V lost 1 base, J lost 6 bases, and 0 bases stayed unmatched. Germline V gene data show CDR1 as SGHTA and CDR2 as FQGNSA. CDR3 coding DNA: TGTGCCAGCAGCTTAGGACTAGCGGGGGGCAATGAGCAGTTCTTC. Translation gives CASSLGLAGGNEQFF.

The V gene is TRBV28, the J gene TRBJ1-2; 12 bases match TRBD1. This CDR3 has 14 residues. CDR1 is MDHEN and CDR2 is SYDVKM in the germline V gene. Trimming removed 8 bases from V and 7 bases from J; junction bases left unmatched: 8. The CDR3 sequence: CASGTGGLGGGYTF. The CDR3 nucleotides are TGTGCCAGCGGGACAGGGGGCCTGGGGGGTGGCTACACCTTC.

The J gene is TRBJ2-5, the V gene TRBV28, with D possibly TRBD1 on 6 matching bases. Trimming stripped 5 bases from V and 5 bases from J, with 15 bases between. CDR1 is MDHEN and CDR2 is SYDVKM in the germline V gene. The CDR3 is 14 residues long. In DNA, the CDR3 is TGTGCCAGCAGTATTCAGGGGAATAGGGAGACCCAGTACTTC. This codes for CASSIQGNRETQYF.

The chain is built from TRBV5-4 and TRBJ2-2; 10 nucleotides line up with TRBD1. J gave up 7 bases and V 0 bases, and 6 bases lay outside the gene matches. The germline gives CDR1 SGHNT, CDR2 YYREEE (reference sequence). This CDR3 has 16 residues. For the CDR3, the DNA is TGTGCCAGCAGCTTGGTCGACAGGGGGCCGGGCGGGGAGCTGTTTTTT. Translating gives CASSLVDRGPGGELFF.

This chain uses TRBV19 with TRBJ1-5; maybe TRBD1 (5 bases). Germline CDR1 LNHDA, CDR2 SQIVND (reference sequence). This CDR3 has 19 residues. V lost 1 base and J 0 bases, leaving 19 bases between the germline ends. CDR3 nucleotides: TGTGCCAGTAGTATAGGTTGGGGACGGGGGGGGAATAGCAATCAGCCCCAGCATTTT. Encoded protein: CASSIGWGRGGNSNQPQHF.

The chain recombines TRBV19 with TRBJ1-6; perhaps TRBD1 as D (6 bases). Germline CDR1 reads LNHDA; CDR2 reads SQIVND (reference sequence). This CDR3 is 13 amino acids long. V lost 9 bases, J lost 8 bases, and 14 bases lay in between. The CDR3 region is CASRDTRDSPLHF. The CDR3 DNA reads TGTGCCAGCCGGGACACTAGAGATTCACCCCTCCACTTT.

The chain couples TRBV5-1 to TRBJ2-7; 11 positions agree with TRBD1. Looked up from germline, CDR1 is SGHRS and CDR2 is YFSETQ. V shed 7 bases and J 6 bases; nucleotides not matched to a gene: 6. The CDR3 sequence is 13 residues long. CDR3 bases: TGCGCCAGCGGGGCCGGGACAGGGGGCGAGCAGTACTTC. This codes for CASGAGTGGEQYF.

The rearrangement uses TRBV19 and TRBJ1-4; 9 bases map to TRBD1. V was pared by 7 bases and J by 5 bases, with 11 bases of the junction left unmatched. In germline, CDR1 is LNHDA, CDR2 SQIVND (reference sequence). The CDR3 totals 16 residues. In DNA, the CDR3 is TGTGCCAGTAATGAACCGGGACAGGGTCGGAATGAAAAACTGTTTTTT. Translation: CASNEPGQGRNEKLFF.